One T cell receptor (beta chain) is described in this entry. The entry originates in a study of blood T cell repertoires in COVID-19. Study overall: COVID-19 samples from acute and convalescent phases originated in the United States, Italy and Spain. T cells, B-cell-depleted T cells, or PBMCs provided the cDNA or gDNA that served as material.

Original methodology: Amplification with reference gene primers provided the estimates of nucleated cell counts. Measured with immunoSEQ multiplex PCR; TCRdb has only the in-frame clones, and not every one. V and J calls and clone size are as listed in that table; D and trimming were resolved from the DNA. The table lists almost 250,000 clones, about 82% of them singletons, with approximately 5% in the top ten. Germline-derived CDR1 and CDR2 are MNHNY and SVGAGI (reference sequence). Deletions cut 5 bases from V and 4 bases from J, with 15 bases between. This CDR3 spans 15 amino acids. Sequenced material: peripheral blood. The source is a woman aged 80 or over with COVID-19, enrolled during active disease. The chain employs TRBV6-6 and TRBJ1-3; D call uncertain. Here the CDR3 reads CASSTQRSGGNTIYF. CDR3 sequence (DNA): TGTGCCAGCAGTACCCAGAGATCGGGGGGAAACACCATATATTTT.